These 27 T cell receptor beta chains share one sample of origin, sequenced in a study of response to subunit inactivated influenza vaccine. MiXCR, applied by TCRdb to the RT-PCR reads, yields one record per CDR3 protein. The sample lists 800,000 to 1,000,000 distinct CDR3 sequences, 21% occurring once. The material was PBMCs from blood, obtained more than 4 days after vaccination. Receptors were obtained from a man aged 50-59 years who received an inactivated influenza vaccine.

This clonotype was detected only a few times. This sequence joins TRBV20-1 and TRBJ2-7; D might be TRBD2 (6 bases). The germline gives CDR1 DFQATT, CDR2 SNEGSKA (reference sequence). The V gene lost 5 bases and the J gene lost 6 bases, with 14 bases spanning the gap. The CDR3 extends over 12 amino acids. CDR3 sequence reads: CSAEDYTSEQYF. In nucleotides, the CDR3 is TGCAGTGCTGAGGACTATACTTCCGAGCAGTACTTC.

This chain uses TRBV12-3 or TRBV12-4 with TRBJ1-1; D is undetermined. V lost 0 bases and J 6 bases, leaving 11 bases between the germline ends. This CDR3 spans 14 amino acids. The CDR3 coding sequence is TGTGCCAGCAGTTTAGCACGAGGATTTGCTGAAGCTTTCTTT. It encodes CASSLARGFAEAFF.

The chain is built from TRBV5-4 and TRBJ2-3; TRBD2 matches 12 bases. Germline V lookup: CDR1 SGHNT, CDR2 YYREEE (reference sequence). The CDR3 length is 19 residues. Germline trimming cut 3 bases from V and 6 bases from J; bases unmatched to any gene: 17. For the CDR3, the DNA is TGTGCCAGCAGCTGGGGACCCAATCGACGGACTAGCGGGGTGGATACGCAGTATTTT. Its translation: CASSWGPNRRTSGVDTQYF.

This clonotype was seen only a few times. The chain combines TRBV5-1 with TRBJ2-1, with TRBD1 matching over 7 bases. CDR3 length equals 15 residues. Unmatched junction bases numbered 6, after V lost 0 bases and J lost 6 bases. Per germline, CDR1 SGHRS and CDR2 YFSETQ. DNA of the CDR3: TGCGCCAGCAGCTTGGCGCGGCAGGGGGTCAATGAGCAGTTCTTC. Amino acids: CASSLARQGVNEQFF.

This clonotype was observed many times. This chain joins TRBV29-1 and TRBJ2-1; the D is unclear. This CDR3 is built from 14 residues. Germline CDR1 reads SQVTM; CDR2 reads ANQGSEA. V gave up 0 bases and J gave up 5 bases, with 11 bases separating them. CDR3 protein: CSVEDLKTNNEQFF. CDR3 DNA: TGCAGCGTTGAAGATTTAAAGACAAACAATGAGCAGTTCTTC.

The genes are TRBV20-1 and TRBJ2-6, with D possibly matching TRBD1 (6 bases). V shed 0 bases and J shed 0 bases, with 9 bases lying between them. The CDR3 consists of 16 residues. Germline CDR1 reads DFQATT; CDR2 reads SNEGSKA (reference sequence). CDR3 amino acids: CSARETGLSGANVLTF. CDR3 in DNA: TGCAGTGCTAGAGAGACAGGTCTCTCTGGGGCCAACGTCCTGACTTTC.

This clonotype was counted only a few times. The chain carries TRBV5-1 and TRBJ2-7; no reliable D call. Looked up from germline, CDR1 is SGHRS and CDR2 is YFSETQ. CDR3 length: 14 residues. V lost 1 base and J lost 0, with 8 bases in between. CDR3 residues: CASSLYTVSYEQYF. In DNA, the CDR3 is TGCGCCAGCAGCTTGTATACCGTCTCCTACGAGCAGTACTTC.

Only a few counts were recorded for this clonotype. The chain is built from TRBV12-3 or TRBV12-4 and TRBJ1-6; a possible D gene is TRBD1 (6 bases). CDR3 size: 14 residues. The V gene lost 5 bases and the J gene lost 5 bases, with 10 bases spanning the gap. CDR3 in amino acids: CASSTRQDNSPLHF. CDR3 DNA: TGTGCCAGCAGTACCCGACAGGATAATTCACCCCTCCACTTT.

This clonotype has a handful of counts. The gene calls are TRBV4-1 and TRBJ1-5, with D perhaps matching TRBD1 (5 bases). The CDR3 length is 14 residues. Per the germline V gene, CDR1 is MGHRA and CDR2 is YSYEKL. V lost 2 bases to trimming and J lost 6 bases, with 11 bases between them. DNA for the CDR3: TGCGCCAGCAGCCAACTTGCAGGGAGTCAGCCCCAGCATTTT. It encodes CASSQLAGSQPQHF.

The chain couples TRBV6-1 to TRBJ2-2, with 7 bases aligning to TRBD1. V was pared by 7 bases and J by 4 bases, with 6 bases of the junction left unmatched. Germline assignment: CDR1 MNHNS and CDR2 SASEGT. The CDR3 spans 14 residues. CDR3 nucleotides: TGTGCCAGCAACCCACAGGGGAGCACCGGGGAGCTGTTTTTT. Residues: CASNPQGSTGELFF.

The V gene is TRBV7-2, the J gene TRBJ1-1; D is unclear. Between the trimmed V and J ends, which lost 2 bases and 1 base, there was a span of 11 bases. The CDR3 covers 15 residues. Germline CDR1 is SGHTA and CDR2 is FQGNSA. In DNA, the CDR3 is TGTGCCAGCAGCTTAACGAAGGCAGGGAACACTGAAGCTTTCTTT. Its protein is CASSLTKAGNTEAFF.

There are a few counts of this clonotype. The rearrangement uses TRBV12-3 or TRBV12-4 and TRBJ2-5, with TRBD2 as a possible D gene (5 bases). Trimming took 4 bases from V and 4 from J, leaving 10 bases between them. This CDR3 is built from 13 residues. CDR3 sequence (DNA): TGTGCCAGCAGTTGGGCTAGCAGAGAGACCCAGTACTTC. Protein: CASSWASRETQYF.

The V and J genes are TRBV20-1 and TRBJ2-2; perhaps TRBD2 as D (6 bases). From germline, CDR1 is DFQATT and CDR2 SNEGSKA (reference sequence). The CDR3 spans 13 residues. Trimming pared 3 bases from V and 7 bases from J, leaving 12 bases between. CDR3 loop: CSASLGSGGELFF. DNA of the CDR3: TGCAGTGCTAGTCTAGGTAGCGGCGGGGAGCTGTTTTTT.

The genes are TRBV12-3 or TRBV12-4 and TRBJ1-1; D is undetermined. V lost 7 bases and J lost 2, with 11 bases in between. CDR3 length: 13 amino acids. CDR3 sequence reads: CASTAGYNTEAFF. The CDR3 DNA is TGTGCCAGCACTGCAGGCTACAACACTGAAGCTTTCTTT.

This clonotype was observed a handful of times. The CDR3 protein is CSARDYAGGKYGYTF. CDR3 nucleotides: TGCAGTGCTAGAGATTACGCAGGGGGCAAATATGGCTACACCTTC. The chain combines TRBV20-1 with TRBJ1-2; 8 bases line up with TRBD1. Trimming cost V 0 bases and J 5 bases; bases outside gene matches: 8. From germline, CDR1 is DFQATT and CDR2 SNEGSKA (reference sequence). The CDR3 loop spans 15 amino acids.

The chain employs TRBV5-1 and TRBJ2-2; no definite D call. The germline V and J ends were trimmed by 5 bases and 0 bases, with 8 bases remaining between them. The CDR3 is 14 amino acids. Germline V gene sequence: CDR1 SGHRS, CDR2 YFSETQ. CDR3: CASRTSSNTGELFF. The CDR3 region has the DNA TGCGCCAGCAGAACAAGTTCGAACACCGGGGAGCTGTTTTTT.

The chain carries TRBV3-1 and TRBJ2-2, with 7 bases aligning to TRBD2. Germline V gives CDR1 LGHDT, CDR2 YNNKEL (reference sequence). There are 15 residues in the CDR3. The V and J ends lost 0 bases and 7 bases, in that order; junction bases with no gene match: 5. The CDR3, as DNA: TGTGCCAGCAGCCAAGATCGGGGGGTCGGCGGGGAGCTGTTTTTT. Protein sequence: CASSQDRGVGGELFF.

J is TRBJ2-3 and V is TRBV28; no clear D gene. This CDR3 spans 14 amino acids. V was shortened by 3 bases and J by 2 bases, with 9 bases between the two germline ends. From germline, CDR1 is MDHEN and CDR2 SYDVKM. CDR3 loop: CASSFNLYTDTQYF. The CDR3 bases are TGTGCCAGCAGTTTTAATTTATACACAGATACGCAGTATTTT.

This rearrangement joins TRBV2 to TRBJ2-3; TRBD1 matches at 12 bases. Germline values: CDR1 SNHLY, CDR2 FYNNEI. The CDR3 consists of 16 residues. The V gene end was trimmed by 5 bases and the J gene end by 5 bases; junction bases not matched to a gene: 8. CDR3 sequence (DNA): TGTGCCAGCAGTAACGGCCGGGACAGGGGGCGAGATACGCAGTATTTT. It is translated as CASSNGRDRGRDTQYF.

Ten or more counts support this clonotype. The chain carries TRBV12-3 or TRBV12-4 and TRBJ2-5, with TRBD2 matching 8 bases. J lost 5 bases, V lost 5 bases, and 10 bases had no gene match. This CDR3 is 15 amino acids long. CDR3 DNA: TGTGCCAGCAGTACCGGGACTAGTGGAGGGGAGACCCAGTACTTC. Amino acid sequence: CASSTGTSGGETQYF.

The chain has TRBV20-1 and TRBJ2-1; D uncertain. CDR1 is DFQATT and CDR2 is SNEGSKA in the germline V gene (reference sequence). V shed 3 bases and J shed 10 bases, with 7 bases lying between them. The CDR3 is 10 residues long. The CDR3 loop is CSASHREQFF. As DNA, the CDR3 is TGCAGTGCTAGCCACCGAGAGCAGTTCTTC.

This clonotype was detected ten times or more. The rearrangement uses TRBV20-1 and TRBJ2-5; TRBD1 agrees at 8 bases. Trimming at V came to 2 bases and at J to 2 bases, leaving 10 bases not matched to a gene. The CDR3 extends over 16 amino acids. Germline V gene data show CDR1 as DFQATT and CDR2 as SNEGSKA (reference sequence). CDR3 sequence: CSARPQQGAVQETQYF. The CDR3 DNA follows: TGCAGTGCTAGACCTCAGCAGGGGGCGGTACAAGAGACCCAGTACTTC.

The rearrangement uses TRBV7-2 and TRBJ2-2; 8 bases fit TRBD1. Germline CDR1 and CDR2: SGHTA and FQGNSA. There are 13 residues in the CDR3. CDR3 residues: CALGQGRTGELFF. The CDR3 bases are TGTGCTTTAGGACAGGGAAGAACCGGGGAGCTGTTTTTT. Looking up the rest from reference TRBV7-2 and TRBJ2-2 gives the full variable domain: GAGVSQSPSNKVTEKGKDVELRCDPISGHTALYWYRQSLGQGLEFLIYFQGNSAPDKSGLPSDRFSAERTGGSVSTLTIQRTQQEDSAVYLCALGQGRTGELFFGEGSRLTVL.

This clonotype has a handful of counts. The chain joins TRBV4-3 to TRBJ2-3, with TRBD2 as a possible D gene (5 bases). V was cut by 0 bases and J by 3 bases, with 10 bases left in between. This CDR3 comprises 15 residues. Germline CDR1 reads LGHNA; CDR2 reads YSLEER. CDR3 nucleotides: TGCGCCAGCAGCCAAGATCGGCCGGGAACAGATACGCAGTATTTT. Residues: CASSQDRPGTDTQYF.

This clonotype has just a few counts. The gene calls are TRBV4-1 and TRBJ2-7; possible D gene TRBD1, 6 bases. CDR1 and CDR2 from the germline V gene are MGHRA and YSYEKL. Trimming pared 2 bases from V and 3 bases from J, leaving 11 bases between. The CDR3 has 14 amino acids. The CDR3 region is CASSQLFRGYEQYF. Here the CDR3 DNA reads TGCGCCAGCAGCCAACTATTCAGGGGCTACGAGCAGTACTTC.

The chain joins TRBV3-1 to TRBJ2-2; 7 bases map to TRBD1. J lost 5 bases, V lost 1 base, and 7 bases had no gene match. CDR1 is LGHDT, CDR2 YNNKEL, per germline (reference sequence). The CDR3 loop spans 16 amino acids. The CDR3: CASSQGVGGKTGELFF. CDR3 DNA sequence: TGTGCCAGCAGCCAAGGGGTAGGGGGCAAGACCGGGGAGCTGTTTTTT.

The J gene is TRBJ2-1, the V gene TRBV5-1; D is unclear. Germline V gives CDR1 SGHRS, CDR2 YFSETQ. This CDR3 has 16 amino acids. Trimming removed 3 bases at V and 2 bases at J, with 15 bases between. CDR3 sequence reads: CASSSWYPGTYNEQFF. DNA of the CDR3: TGCGCCAGCAGCTCATGGTACCCAGGCACCTACAATGAGCAGTTCTTC.